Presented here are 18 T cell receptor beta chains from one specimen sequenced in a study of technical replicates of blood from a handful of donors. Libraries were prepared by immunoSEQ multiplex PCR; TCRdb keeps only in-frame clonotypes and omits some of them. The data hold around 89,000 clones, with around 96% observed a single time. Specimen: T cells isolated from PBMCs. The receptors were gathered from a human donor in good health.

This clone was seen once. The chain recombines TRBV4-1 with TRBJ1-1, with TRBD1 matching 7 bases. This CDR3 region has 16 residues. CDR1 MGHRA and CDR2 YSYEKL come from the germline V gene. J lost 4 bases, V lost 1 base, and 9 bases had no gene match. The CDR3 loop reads CASSQGTGPQATEAFF. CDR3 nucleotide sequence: TGCGCCAGCAGCCAAGGGACAGGTCCCCAGGCCACTGAAGCTTTCTTT.

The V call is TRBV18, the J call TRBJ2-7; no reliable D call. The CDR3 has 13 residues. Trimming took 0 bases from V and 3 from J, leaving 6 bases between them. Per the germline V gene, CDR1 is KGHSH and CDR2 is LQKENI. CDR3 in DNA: TGTGCCAGCTCACCACCCCAGTACTACGAGCAGTACTTC. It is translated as CASSPPQYYEQYF. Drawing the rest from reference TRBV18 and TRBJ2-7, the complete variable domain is NAGVMQNPRHLVRRRGQEARLRCSPMKGHSHVYWYRQLPEEGLKFMVYLQKENIIDESGMPKERFSAEFPKEGPSILRIQQVVRGDSAAYFCASSPPQYYEQYFGPGTRLTVT.

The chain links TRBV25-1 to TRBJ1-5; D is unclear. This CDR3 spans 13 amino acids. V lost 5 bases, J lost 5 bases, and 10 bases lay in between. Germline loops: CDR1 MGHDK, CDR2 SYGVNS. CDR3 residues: CASSKGVDQPQHF. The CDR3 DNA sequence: TGTGCCAGCAGTAAGGGAGTTGATCAGCCCCAGCATTTT.

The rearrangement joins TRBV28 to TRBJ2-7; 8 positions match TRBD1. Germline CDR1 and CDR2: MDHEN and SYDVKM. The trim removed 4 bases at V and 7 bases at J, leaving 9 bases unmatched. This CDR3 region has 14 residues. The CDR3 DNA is TGTGCCAGCAGTTACGCATCAGGGGGCGGGGAGCAGTACTTC. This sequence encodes CASSYASGGGEQYF.

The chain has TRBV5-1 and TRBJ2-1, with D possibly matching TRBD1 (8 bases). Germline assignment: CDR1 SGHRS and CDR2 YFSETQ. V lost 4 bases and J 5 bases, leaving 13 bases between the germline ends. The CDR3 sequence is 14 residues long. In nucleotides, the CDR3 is TGCGCCAGCAGCCTACAGGGGGGGAACAATGAGCAGTTCTTC. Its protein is CASSLQGGNNEQFF.

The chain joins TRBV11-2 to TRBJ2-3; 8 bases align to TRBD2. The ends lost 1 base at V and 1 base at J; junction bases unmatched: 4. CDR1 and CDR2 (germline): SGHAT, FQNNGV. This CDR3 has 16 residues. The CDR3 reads CASSLATSGRTDTQYF. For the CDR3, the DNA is TGTGCCAGCAGCTTAGCCACTAGCGGACGCACAGATACGCAGTATTTT.

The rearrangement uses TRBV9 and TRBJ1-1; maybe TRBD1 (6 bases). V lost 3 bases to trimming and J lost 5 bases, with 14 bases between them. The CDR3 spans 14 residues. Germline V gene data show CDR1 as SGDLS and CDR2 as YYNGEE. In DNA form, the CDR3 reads TGTGCCAGCAGCGGGAATAGACAGGTTACTGAAGCTTTCTTT. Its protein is CASSGNRQVTEAFF.

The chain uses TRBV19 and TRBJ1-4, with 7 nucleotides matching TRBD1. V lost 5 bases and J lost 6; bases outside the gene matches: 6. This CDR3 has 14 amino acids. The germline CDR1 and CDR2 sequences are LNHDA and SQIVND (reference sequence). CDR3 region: CASSGPQGYEKLFF. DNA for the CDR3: TGTGCCAGTAGTGGTCCACAGGGGTATGAAAAACTGTTTTTT.

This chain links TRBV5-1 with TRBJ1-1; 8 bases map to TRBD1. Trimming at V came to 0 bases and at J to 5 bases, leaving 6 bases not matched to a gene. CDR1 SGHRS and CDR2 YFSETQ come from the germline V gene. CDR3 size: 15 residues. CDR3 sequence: CASSLVATGATEAFF. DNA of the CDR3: TGCGCCAGCAGCTTGGTAGCGACAGGGGCTACTGAAGCTTTCTTT. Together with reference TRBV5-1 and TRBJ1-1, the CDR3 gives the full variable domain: KAGVTQTPRYLIKTRGQQVTLSCSPISGHRSVSWYQQTPGQGLQFLFEYFSETQRNKGNFPGRFSGRQFSNSRSEMNVSTLELGDSALYLCASSLVATGATEAFFGQGTRLTVV.

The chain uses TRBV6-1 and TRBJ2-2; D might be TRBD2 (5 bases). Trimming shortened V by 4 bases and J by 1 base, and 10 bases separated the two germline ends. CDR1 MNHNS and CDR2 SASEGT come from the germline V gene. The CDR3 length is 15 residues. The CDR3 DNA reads TGTGCCAGCAGTGTGCCTAGCCGGAACACCGGGGAGCTGTTTTTT. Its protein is CASSVPSRNTGELFF.

Here the CDR3 DNA reads TGTGCCAGTAGTATTAGTATCTCTGGAAACACCATATATTTT. Its protein is CASSISISGNTIYF. The chain joins TRBV19 to TRBJ1-3; D remains unclear. V lost 3 bases, J lost 0 bases, and 6 bases lay in between. Germline CDR1 is LNHDA and CDR2 is SQIVND (reference sequence). CDR3 length: 14 residues.

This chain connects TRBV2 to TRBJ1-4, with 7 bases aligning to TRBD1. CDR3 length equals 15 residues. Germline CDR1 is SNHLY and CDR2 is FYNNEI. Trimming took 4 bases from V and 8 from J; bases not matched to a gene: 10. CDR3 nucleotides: TGTGCCAGCAGTGTGGCCGACAGGGTTCAGGAAAAACTGTTTTTT. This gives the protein CASSVADRVQEKLFF.

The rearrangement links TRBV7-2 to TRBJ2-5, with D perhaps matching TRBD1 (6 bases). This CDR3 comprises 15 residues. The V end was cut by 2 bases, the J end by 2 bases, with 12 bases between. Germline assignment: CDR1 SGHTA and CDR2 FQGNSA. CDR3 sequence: CASSLMLGQQETQYF. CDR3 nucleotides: TGTGCCAGCAGCTTAATGCTAGGACAGCAAGAGACCCAGTACTTC.

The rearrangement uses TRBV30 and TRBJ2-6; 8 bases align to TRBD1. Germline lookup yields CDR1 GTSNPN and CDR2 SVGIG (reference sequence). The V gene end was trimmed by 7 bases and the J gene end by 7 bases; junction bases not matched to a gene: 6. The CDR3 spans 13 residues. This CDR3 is CALDRGLANVLTF. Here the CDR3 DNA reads TGTGCCTTAGACAGGGGATTAGCCAACGTCCTGACTTTC.

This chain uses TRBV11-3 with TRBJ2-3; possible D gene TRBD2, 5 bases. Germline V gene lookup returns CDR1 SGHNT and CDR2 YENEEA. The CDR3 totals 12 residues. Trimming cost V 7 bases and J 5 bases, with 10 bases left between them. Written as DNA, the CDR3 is TGTGCCAGCACCCAGGCGGGAGATACGCAGTATTTT. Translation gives CASTQAGDTQYF.

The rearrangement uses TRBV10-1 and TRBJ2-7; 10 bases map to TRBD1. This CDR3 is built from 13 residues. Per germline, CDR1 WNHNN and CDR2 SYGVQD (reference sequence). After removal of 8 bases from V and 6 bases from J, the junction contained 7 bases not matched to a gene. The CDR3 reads CASGRQGATEQYF. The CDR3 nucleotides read TGCGCCAGCGGGAGACAGGGGGCTACCGAGCAGTACTTC.

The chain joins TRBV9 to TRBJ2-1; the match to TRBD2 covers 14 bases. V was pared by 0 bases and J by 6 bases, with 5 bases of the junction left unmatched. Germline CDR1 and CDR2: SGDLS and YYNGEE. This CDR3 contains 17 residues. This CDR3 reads CASSVGLAGGVSNEQFF. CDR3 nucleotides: TGTGCCAGCAGCGTAGGACTAGCGGGGGGGGTCTCCAATGAGCAGTTCTTC.

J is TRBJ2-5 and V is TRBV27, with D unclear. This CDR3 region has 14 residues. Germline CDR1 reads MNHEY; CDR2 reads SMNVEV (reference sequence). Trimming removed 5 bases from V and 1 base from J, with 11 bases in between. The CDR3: CASSSRRIQETQYF. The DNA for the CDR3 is TGTGCCAGCAGTAGCAGGCGTATCCAAGAGACCCAGTACTTC.